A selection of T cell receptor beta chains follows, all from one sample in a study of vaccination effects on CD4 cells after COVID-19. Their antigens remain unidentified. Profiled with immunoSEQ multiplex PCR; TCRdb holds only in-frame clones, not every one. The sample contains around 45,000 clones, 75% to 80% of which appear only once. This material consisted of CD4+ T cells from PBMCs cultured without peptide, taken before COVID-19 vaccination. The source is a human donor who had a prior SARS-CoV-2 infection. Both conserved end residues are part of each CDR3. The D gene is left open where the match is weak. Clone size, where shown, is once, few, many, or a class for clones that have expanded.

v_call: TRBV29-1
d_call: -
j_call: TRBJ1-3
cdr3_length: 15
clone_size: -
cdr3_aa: CSGTLGGVAGNTIYF
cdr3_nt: TGCAGCGGGACTTTGGGGGGAGTGGCTGGAAACACCATATATTTT

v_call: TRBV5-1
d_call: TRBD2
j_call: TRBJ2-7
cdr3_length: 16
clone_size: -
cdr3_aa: CASSVTGSSGGYEQYF
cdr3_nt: TGCGCCAGCAGCGTCACGGGGAGTAGCGGGGGGTACGAGCAGTACTTC

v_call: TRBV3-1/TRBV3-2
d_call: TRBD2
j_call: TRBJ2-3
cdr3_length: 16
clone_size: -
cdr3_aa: CASSPRLALSTDTQYF
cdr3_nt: TGTGCCAGCAGTCCCCGACTAGCATTGAGTACAGATACGCAGTATTTT

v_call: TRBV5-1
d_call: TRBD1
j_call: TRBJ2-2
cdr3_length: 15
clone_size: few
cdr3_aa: CASSIRQGSTGELFF
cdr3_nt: TGCGCCAGCAGCATACGACAGGGTTCCACCGGGGAGCTGTTTTTT

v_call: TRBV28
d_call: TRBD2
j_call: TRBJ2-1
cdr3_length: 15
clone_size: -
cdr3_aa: CASSLRAGAYNEQFF
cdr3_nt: TGTGCCAGCAGTTTAAGGGCGGGAGCCTACAATGAGCAGTTCTTC

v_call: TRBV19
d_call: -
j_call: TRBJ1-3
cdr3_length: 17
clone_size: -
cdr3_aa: CASRRRRGQGVGNTIYF
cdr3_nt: TGTGCCAGTAGGCGGAGACGGGGGCAGGGAGTCGGAAACACCATATATTTT

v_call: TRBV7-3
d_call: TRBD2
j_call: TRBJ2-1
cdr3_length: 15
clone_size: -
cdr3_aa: CASSPGTSGSNEQFF
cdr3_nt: TGTGCCAGCAGCCCCGGGACTAGCGGGAGTAATGAGCAGTTCTTC

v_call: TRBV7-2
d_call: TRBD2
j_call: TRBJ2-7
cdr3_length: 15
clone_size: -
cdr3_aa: CASSPRAGDIYEQYF
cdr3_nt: TGTGCCAGCAGCCCCCGCGCGGGAGACATCTACGAGCAGTACTTC

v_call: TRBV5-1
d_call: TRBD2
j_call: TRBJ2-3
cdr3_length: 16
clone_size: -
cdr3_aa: CASSLGGTRGTDTQYF
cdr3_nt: TGCGCCAGCAGCTTGGGCGGGACTAGGGGCACAGATACGCAGTATTTT

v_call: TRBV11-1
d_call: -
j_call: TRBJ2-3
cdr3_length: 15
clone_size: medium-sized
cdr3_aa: CASTRQVGGTDTQYF
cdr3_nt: TGTGCCAGCACACGTCAGGTGGGAGGCACAGATACGCAGTATTTT

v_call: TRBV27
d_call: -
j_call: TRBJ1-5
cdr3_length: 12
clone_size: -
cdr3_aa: CASGYSNQPQHF
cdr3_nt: TGTGCCAGCGGTTATAGCAATCAGCCCCAGCATTTT

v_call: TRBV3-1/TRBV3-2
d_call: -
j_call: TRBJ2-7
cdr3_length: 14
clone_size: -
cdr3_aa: CASSPSPTSYEQYF
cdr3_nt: TGTGCCAGCAGCCCCAGCCCTACCTCCTACGAGCAGTACTTC

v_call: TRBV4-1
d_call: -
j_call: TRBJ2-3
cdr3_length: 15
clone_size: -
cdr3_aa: CASSPVGFSTDTQYF
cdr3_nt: TGCGCCAGCAGCCCTGTGGGATTTAGCACAGATACGCAGTATTTT